The rows below give T cell receptor beta chains drawn from one sample of a study of CDR3 diversity in severe acne. One entry per CDR3 protein results from TCRdb running MiXCR on the PCR reads. Seen here are 85,000 to 120,000 distinct CDR3 sequences, about half observed once, and the top ten hold 9.5% to 15%. Input material: blood. Every receptor here comes from a male donor with acne. The CDR3 runs from the conserved cysteine through the conserved F or W. Clone size is not always given. Where it is, it says once, few, many or a class for expanded clones.

medium-sized TRBJ2-1 TRBV27 CASSLFGTGHEQFF
many TRBJ2-2 TRBV5-6 CASSHGPTNTGELFF
. TRBJ1-2 TRBV10-3 CASSDWGQADANYGYTF
. TRBJ2-7 TRBV25-1 CASTLRPGTGNFYEQYF
. TRBJ2-6 TRBV7-2 CASSTLAVGSGANVLTF
. TRBJ1-6 TRBV6-6 CASSYAPAGSGSPLHF
once TRBJ1-2 TRBV15 CATSRVTGQNYGYTF
many TRBJ2-3 TRBV2 CASFINTQYF
few TRBJ2-2 TRBV20-1 CSASPGGTSGGELFF
many TRBJ2-1 TRBV4-2 CASSNNEQFF
. . TRBV7-9 CASSPPRAGRAAETQYF
. TRBJ2-2 TRBV4-1 CASSPRPGELFF
. TRBJ2-5 TRBV28 CACSLTTSGYQETQYF
. TRBJ2-5 TRBV7-6 CASSLAGTGPGTQYF
. TRBJ2-3 TRBV5-4 CASSLARKAGYTGMQYF
few TRBJ2-7 TRBV2 CASSLGVSYEQYF
many TRBJ2-5 TRBV20-1 CSARLGASGTSGNQETQYF
. TRBJ1-3 TRBV25-1 CASSAGTSSGNTIYF
. TRBJ2-3 TRBV19 CASTREGRADTQYF
medium-sized TRBJ2-3 TRBV24-1 CATSPGEFIDTQYF